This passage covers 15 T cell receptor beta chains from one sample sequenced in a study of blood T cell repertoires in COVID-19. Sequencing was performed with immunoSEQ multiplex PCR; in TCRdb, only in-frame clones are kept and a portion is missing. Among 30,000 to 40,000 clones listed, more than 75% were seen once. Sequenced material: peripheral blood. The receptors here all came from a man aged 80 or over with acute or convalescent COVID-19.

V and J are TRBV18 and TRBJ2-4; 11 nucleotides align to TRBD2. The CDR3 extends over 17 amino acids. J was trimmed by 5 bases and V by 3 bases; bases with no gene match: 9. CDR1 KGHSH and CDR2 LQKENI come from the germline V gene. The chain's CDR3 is CASSPAQLAGGQNIQYF. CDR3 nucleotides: TGTGCCAGCTCACCCGCCCAGCTAGCGGGAGGACAAAACATTCAGTACTTC.

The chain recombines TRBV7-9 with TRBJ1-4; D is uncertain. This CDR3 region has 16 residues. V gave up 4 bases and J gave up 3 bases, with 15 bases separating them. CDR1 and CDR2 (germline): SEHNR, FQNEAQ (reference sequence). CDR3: CASSSFLVSANEKLFF. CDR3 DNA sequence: TGTGCCAGCAGCTCCTTCCTAGTAAGCGCTAATGAAAAACTGTTTTTT. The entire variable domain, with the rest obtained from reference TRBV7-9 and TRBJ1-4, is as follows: DTGVSQNPRHKITKRGQNVTFRCDPISEHNRLYWYRQTLGQGPEFLTYFQNEAQLEKSRLLSDRFSAERPKGSFSTLEIQRTEQGDSAMYLCASSSFLVSANEKLFFGSGTQLSVL.

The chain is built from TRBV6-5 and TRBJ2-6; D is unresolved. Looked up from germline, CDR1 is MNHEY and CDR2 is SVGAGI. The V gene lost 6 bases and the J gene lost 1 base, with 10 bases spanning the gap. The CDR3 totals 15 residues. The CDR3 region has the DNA TGTGCCAGCAGAGAGGTTAAGTCTGGGGCCAACGTCCTGACTTTC. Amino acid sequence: CASREVKSGANVLTF.

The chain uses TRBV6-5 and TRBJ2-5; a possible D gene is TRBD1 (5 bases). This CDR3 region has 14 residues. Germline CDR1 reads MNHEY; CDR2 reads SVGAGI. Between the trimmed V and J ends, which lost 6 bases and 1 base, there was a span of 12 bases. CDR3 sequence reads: CASRGRPIQETQYF. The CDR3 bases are TGTGCCAGCAGGGGGCGGCCCATCCAAGAGACCCAGTACTTC.

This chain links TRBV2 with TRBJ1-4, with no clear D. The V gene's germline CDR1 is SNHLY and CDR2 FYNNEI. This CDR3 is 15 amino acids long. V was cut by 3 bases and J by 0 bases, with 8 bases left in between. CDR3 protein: CASSDAAATNEKLFF. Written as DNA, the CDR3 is TGTGCCAGCAGTGACGCGGCAGCAACTAATGAAAAACTGTTTTTT.

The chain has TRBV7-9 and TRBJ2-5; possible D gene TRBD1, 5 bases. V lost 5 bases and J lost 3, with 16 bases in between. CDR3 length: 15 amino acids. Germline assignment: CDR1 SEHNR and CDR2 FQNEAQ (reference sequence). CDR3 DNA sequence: TGTGCCAGCAGCCCACAATCGACAGAGAAAGAGACCCAGTACTTC. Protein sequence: CASSPQSTEKETQYF.

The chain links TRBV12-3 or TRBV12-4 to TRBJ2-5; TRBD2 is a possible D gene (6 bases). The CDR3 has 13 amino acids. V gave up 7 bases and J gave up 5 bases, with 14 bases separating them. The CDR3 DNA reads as TGTGCCAGCATAGGGGCTAGCGACGAGACCCAGTACTTC. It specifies CASIGASDETQYF.

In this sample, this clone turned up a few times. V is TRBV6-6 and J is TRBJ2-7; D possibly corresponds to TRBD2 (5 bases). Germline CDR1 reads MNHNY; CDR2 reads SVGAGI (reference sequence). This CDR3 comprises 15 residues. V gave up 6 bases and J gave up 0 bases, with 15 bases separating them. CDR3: CASRVGDLPSYEQYF. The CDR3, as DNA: TGTGCCAGCAGAGTGGGAGACCTTCCCTCCTACGAGCAGTACTTC.

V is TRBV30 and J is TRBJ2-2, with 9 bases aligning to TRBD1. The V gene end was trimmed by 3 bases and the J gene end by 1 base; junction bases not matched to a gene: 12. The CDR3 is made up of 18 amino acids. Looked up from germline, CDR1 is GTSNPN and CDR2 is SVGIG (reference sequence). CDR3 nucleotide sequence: TGTGCCTGGAGGACTACCCTACAGGGGGCAGGGAACACCGGGGAGCTGTTTTTT. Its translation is CAWRTTLQGAGNTGELFF.

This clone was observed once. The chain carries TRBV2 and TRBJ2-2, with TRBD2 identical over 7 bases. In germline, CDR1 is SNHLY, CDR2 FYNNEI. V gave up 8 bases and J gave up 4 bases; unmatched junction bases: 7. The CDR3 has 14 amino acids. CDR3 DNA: TGTGCCAGCGACGAGGGAGGGTTCACCGGGGAGCTGTTTTTT. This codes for CASDEGGFTGELFF.

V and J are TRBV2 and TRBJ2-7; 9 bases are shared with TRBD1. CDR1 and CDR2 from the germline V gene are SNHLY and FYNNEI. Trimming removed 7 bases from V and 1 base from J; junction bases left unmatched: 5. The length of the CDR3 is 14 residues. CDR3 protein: CASTLQGASYEQYF. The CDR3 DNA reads TGTGCCAGCACCCTACAGGGGGCTTCCTACGAGCAGTACTTC. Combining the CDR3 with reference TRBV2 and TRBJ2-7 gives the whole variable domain EPEVTQTPSHQVTQMGQEVILRCVPISNHLYFYWYRQILGQKVEFLVSFYNNEISEKSEIFDDQFSVERPDGSNFTLKIRSTKLEDSAMYFCASTLQGASYEQYFGPGTRLTVT.

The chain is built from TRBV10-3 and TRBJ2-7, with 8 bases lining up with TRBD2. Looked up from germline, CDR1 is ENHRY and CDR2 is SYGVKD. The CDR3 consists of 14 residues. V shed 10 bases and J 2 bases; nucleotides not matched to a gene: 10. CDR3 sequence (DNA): TGTGCCACCCTCAATGGCGGGGGGACCTACGAGCAGTACTTC. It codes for CATLNGGGTYEQYF.

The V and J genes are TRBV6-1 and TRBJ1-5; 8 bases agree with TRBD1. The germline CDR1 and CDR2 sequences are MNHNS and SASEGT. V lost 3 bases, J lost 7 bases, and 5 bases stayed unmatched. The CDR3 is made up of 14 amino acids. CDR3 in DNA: TGTGCCAGCAGTGACACAGGGGGTGGACAGCCCCAGCATTTT. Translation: CASSDTGGGQPQHF.

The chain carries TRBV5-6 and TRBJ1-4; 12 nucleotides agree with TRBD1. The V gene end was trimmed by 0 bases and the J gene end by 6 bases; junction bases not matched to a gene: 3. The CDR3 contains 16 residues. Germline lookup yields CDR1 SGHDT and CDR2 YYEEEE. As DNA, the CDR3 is TGTGCCAGCAGCTTGGGGGGACAGGGGGCGCATGAAAAACTGTTTTTT. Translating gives CASSLGGQGAHEKLFF.

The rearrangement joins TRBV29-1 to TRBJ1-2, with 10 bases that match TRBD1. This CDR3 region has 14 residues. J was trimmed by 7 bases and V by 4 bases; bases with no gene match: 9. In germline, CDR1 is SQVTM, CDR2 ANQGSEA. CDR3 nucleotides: TGCAGCGTTGTCCCGATTGGGACAGGGGCTGGCTACACCTTC. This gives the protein CSVVPIGTGAGYTF.